What follows are 16 T cell receptor beta chains derived from one specimen sequenced in a study of cytomegalovirus exposure and HLA in healthy donors. Use of 60 Vbeta and 13 Jbeta primers characterized the PCR. Assay: immunoSEQ multiplex PCR; the TCRdb copy retains only in-frame clones and omits some. The table records 110,000 or so clones, roughly three quarters of them present only once. Material for sequencing was PBMCs. These TCRs come from a man aged 35-49 years in good health and CMV-seronegative.

This chain connects TRBV7-8 to TRBJ2-7; 9 nucleotides agree with TRBD2. Germline assignment: CDR1 SGHVS and CDR2 FQNEAQ. V was clipped by 4 bases and J by 3 bases; unmatched bases: 13. This CDR3 contains 17 residues. DNA of the CDR3: TGTGCCAGCAGCTCGGGGGGAGTATGGCGGGAGGGCTACGAGCAGTACTTC. Residues: CASSSGGVWREGYEQYF.

This clone was observed a handful of times. The V call is TRBV2, the J call TRBJ1-5, with D possibly TRBD1 on 5 matching bases. The CDR3 totals 15 residues. V was shortened by 5 bases and J by 6 bases, with 17 bases between the two germline ends. Germline-derived CDR1 and CDR2 are SNHLY and FYNNEI. CDR3 nucleotides: TGTGCCAGCAGTTTTCAGGGTGTGGGGATTCAGCCCCAGCATTTT. Translation: CASSFQGVGIQPQHF.

The chain combines TRBV10-3 with TRBJ2-1; TRBD1 aligns across 7 bases. CDR3 size: 12 residues. Germline-derived CDR1 and CDR2 are ENHRY and SYGVKD. The ends lost 6 bases at V and 7 bases at J; junction bases unmatched: 3. The CDR3 reads CAISQQGNEQFF. In DNA, the CDR3 is TGTGCCATCAGCCAACAGGGGAATGAGCAGTTCTTC.

The chain recombines TRBV4-2 with TRBJ1-6; D is ambiguous. The CDR3 covers 13 residues. V was cut by 1 base and J by 9 bases, with 7 bases left in between. Germline V gene data show CDR1 as LGHNA and CDR2 as YNFKEQ. The CDR3 protein is CASSQGGVSPLHF. The CDR3 nucleotides read TGTGCCAGCAGCCAAGGCGGGGTTTCACCCCTCCACTTT.

In DNA form, the CDR3 reads TGTGCCTGGAGTATTGGAGAAGGCTATGGCTACACCTTC. Residues: CAWSIGEGYGYTF. The chain combines TRBV30 with TRBJ1-2, with D hard to call. Germline V gives CDR1 GTSNPN, CDR2 SVGIG (reference sequence). The CDR3 sequence is 13 residues long. Trimming left V 2 bases short and J 4 bases short, with 11 bases between.

The chain uses TRBV21-1 and TRBJ2-1; TRBD2, the table's D call, was not compared with the DNA. TRBV21-1 is deemed a pseudogene. The CDR3 loop spans 17 amino acids. The CDR3 loop is CASLMRGSGLDNNEQFF. The CDR3 DNA reads as TGTGCCAGCTTGATGCGGGGGTCGGGACTAGACAACAATGAGCAGTTCTTC.

For this clone: A junction boundary mismatches the germline segment, possibly from a read error. The chain couples TRBV6-1 to TRBJ2-2; 13 nucleotides line up with TRBD2. The CDR3 is 16 amino acids. CDR1 and CDR2 (germline): MNHNS, SASEGT. This chain's CDR3 is CASGEGLAGRTGELFF. In DNA, the CDR3 is TGTGCCAGCGGTGAGGGACTAGCGGGACGAACCGGGGAGCTGTTTTTT.

This chain links TRBV19 with TRBJ2-7; 11 nucleotides agree with TRBD2. V dropped 2 bases and J dropped 1; count of bases not matched to a gene: 4. Germline V gene lookup returns CDR1 LNHDA and CDR2 SQIVND (reference sequence). The CDR3 loop spans 16 amino acids. CDR3 sequence: CASSIRGLAESYEQYF. The CDR3 nucleotides are TGTGCCAGTAGTATAAGGGGACTAGCGGAGTCCTACGAGCAGTACTTC.

V gene TRBV5-1 combines with J gene TRBJ2-7; TRBD1 matches at 9 bases. This CDR3 has 15 residues. V gave up 2 bases and J gave up 0 bases; unmatched junction bases: 3. Germline V lookup: CDR1 SGHRS, CDR2 YFSETQ. The CDR3 nucleotides are TGCGCCAGCAGCTTCGAGACAGGGGGCTCCTACGAGCAGTACTTC. Translation gives CASSFETGGSYEQYF. Full variable domain (remainder filled in from reference TRBV5-1 and TRBJ2-7): KAGVTQTPRYLIKTRGQQVTLSCSPISGHRSVSWYQQTPGQGLQFLFEYFSETQRNKGNFPGRFSGRQFSNSRSEMNVSTLELGDSALYLCASSFETGGSYEQYFGPGTRLTVT.

The V and J genes are TRBV19 and TRBJ1-3; D is ambiguous. V shed 6 bases and J shed 4 bases, with 7 bases lying between them. The germline CDR1 and CDR2 sequences are LNHDA and SQIVND (reference sequence). The CDR3 covers 12 residues. The CDR3 region is CASSPSGNTIYF. DNA of the CDR3: TGTGCCAGTAGCCCCTCGGGAAACACCATATATTTT.

The chain couples TRBV5-1 to TRBJ2-2; 9 nucleotides agree with TRBD1. The ends lost 4 bases at V and 5 bases at J; junction bases unmatched: 3. The CDR3 length is 14 residues. From germline, CDR1 is SGHRS and CDR2 YFSETQ. Here the CDR3 reads CASSTGTGTGELFF. CDR3 nucleotides: TGCGCCAGCAGCACTGGGACAGGGACCGGGGAGCTGTTTTTT.

V and J are TRBV7-2 and TRBJ1-3; D is undetermined. V lost 1 base to trimming and J lost 0 bases, with 13 bases between them. The germline gives CDR1 SGHTA, CDR2 FQGNSA. The CDR3 is made up of 17 amino acids. CDR3 protein: CASSLVRCRSSGNTIYF. The CDR3 nucleotides read TGTGCCAGCAGCTTAGTTCGGTGTCGGAGCTCTGGAAACACCATATATTTT.

The CDR3 nucleotides are TGTGCCAGCAGCAACAGGGGGACAGTCTCTGGCTATGGCTACACCTTC. It is translated as CASSNRGTVSGYGYTF. This chain connects TRBV7-2 to TRBJ1-2, with TRBD1 matching 8 bases. Germline V gene sequence: CDR1 SGHTA, CDR2 FQGNSA. V shed 5 bases and J 4 bases; nucleotides not matched to a gene: 12. The CDR3 runs 16 residues.

CDR3 protein: CASSAPGTEASGANVLTF. For the CDR3, the DNA is TGTGCCAGCAGCGCCCCTGGGACAGAGGCTTCTGGGGCCAACGTCCTGACTTTC. This chain joins TRBV5-5 and TRBJ2-6; 7 bases match TRBD1. The V gene end was trimmed by 4 bases and the J gene end by 1 base; junction bases not matched to a gene: 11. The CDR3 has 18 residues. The germline CDR1 and CDR2 sequences are SGHKS and YYEKEE (reference sequence).

The chain joins TRBV25-1 to TRBJ2-7; 9 bases fit TRBD1. The CDR3 runs to 16 residues. Germline V lookup: CDR1 MGHDK, CDR2 SYGVNS. V shed 3 bases, J shed 1 base, and the junction held 7 bases outside the gene matches. The CDR3 reads CASSDPDRGLSYEQYF. CDR3 nucleotides: TGTGCCAGCAGTGACCCGGACAGGGGACTATCCTACGAGCAGTACTTC.

This rearrangement joins TRBV7-8 to TRBJ1-2, with 10 bases aligning to TRBD1. The junction had 5 bases not matched to a gene; V was cut back by 3 bases and J by 7 bases. Germline V gives CDR1 SGHVS, CDR2 FQNEAQ. This CDR3 is 14 amino acids long. CDR3 loop: CASSFADRGSGYTF. CDR3 in DNA: TGTGCCAGCAGCTTCGCGGACAGGGGGAGTGGCTACACCTTC.